This passage covers 2 T cell receptor beta chains from one sample sequenced in a study of blood T cells in healthy people across ages. For the second PCR, which ran for roughly 6 to 12 cycles, a sample-barcoded 5' primer and a J-beta primer mix were used. MiXCR, run by TCRdb on the 5' RACE reads, gives a single entry per CDR3 protein. Here the sample spans about 1.1 million distinct CDR3 sequences, 30% to 40% being singletons. What was sequenced was blood. The receptor source for this set is a man between 18 and 29 years old in good health.

The sample holds one count of this clonotype. The genes are TRBV25-1 and TRBJ2-2; D is undetermined. This CDR3 contains 13 residues. Looked up from germline, CDR1 is MGHDK and CDR2 is SYGVNS. Trimming removed 4 bases from V and 4 bases from J, with 7 bases in between. CDR3 protein: CASSVPLTGELFF. CDR3 bases: TGTGCCAGCAGTGTTCCCCTCACCGGGGAGCTGTTTTTT.

The J gene is TRBJ1-2, the V gene TRBV12-3 or TRBV12-4, with D tentatively TRBD1 (5 bases). The germline V and J ends were trimmed by 5 bases and 10 bases, with 17 bases remaining between them. CDR3 length: 13 amino acids. This chain's CDR3 is CASSVKRVQDYTF. In nucleotides, the CDR3 is TGTGCCAGCAGTGTTAAAAGGGTACAGGACTACACCTTC.